Below, 24 T cell receptor beta chains from the same sample are listed, as sequenced in a study of blood T cell repertoires in COVID-19. Sequenced by immunoSEQ multiplex PCR; TCRdb stores in-frame clones only, minus some. The table lists some 400,000 clones, 90% to 95% of them singletons, with about 0.78% in the top ten. Sample: PBMCs or T cells enriched from blood (not recorded which). These receptors all stem from a woman in her forties who had been exposed to COVID-19.

This clone came up once. This chain connects TRBV24-1 to TRBJ2-5, with TRBD1 identical over 8 bases. V was clipped by 3 bases and J by 6 bases; unmatched bases: 8. CDR1 is KGHDR and CDR2 is SFDVKD in the germline V gene. The CDR3 has 15 residues. The CDR3 is CATSDPRTGRKTQYF. The CDR3 DNA reads TGTGCCACCAGTGATCCAAGGACAGGGAGAAAGACCCAGTACTTC.

This clone was seen a few times. The chain employs TRBV18 and TRBJ2-5, with D maybe TRBD1 (5 bases). CDR1 is KGHSH and CDR2 is LQKENI in the germline V gene. V dropped 0 bases and J dropped 5 bases, with 10 bases sitting between them. The length of the CDR3 is 14 residues. CDR3 sequence reads: CASSPPGVAETQYF. CDR3 DNA sequence: TGTGCCAGCTCACCACCAGGGGTTGCGGAGACCCAGTACTTC.

V is TRBV3-1 (or the pseudogene TRBV3-2) and J is TRBJ2-7; 10 bases match TRBD2. With 4 bases clipped from V and 6 bases from J, the junction kept 3 bases outside the gene matches. CDR1 LGHDT and CDR2 YNNKEL come from the germline V gene (reference sequence). CDR3 length: 13 amino acids. The CDR3 DNA is TGTGCCAGCAGCCGGGGACTAGCGCTCGAGCAGTACTTC. Translated, it gives CASSRGLALEQYF.

J is TRBJ1-2 and V is TRBV18; no clear D gene. Trimming took off 6 bases at V and 3 bases at J, with 17 bases between the two ends. This CDR3 has 15 amino acids. The germline gives CDR1 KGHSH, CDR2 LQKENI. Written as DNA, the CDR3 is TGTGCCAGCTCCCAAATCGACATGTCAGACTATGGCTACACCTTC. Amino acids: CASSQIDMSDYGYTF. Drawing the rest from reference TRBV18 and TRBJ1-2, the complete variable domain is NAGVMQNPRHLVRRRGQEARLRCSPMKGHSHVYWYRQLPEEGLKFMVYLQKENIIDESGMPKERFSAEFPKEGPSILRIQQVVRGDSAAYFCASSQIDMSDYGYTFGSGTRLTVV.

The V call is TRBV4-1, the J call TRBJ1-2; the D is unclear. The CDR3 is made up of 13 amino acids. From germline, CDR1 is MGHRA and CDR2 YSYEKL. V lost 6 bases to trimming and J lost 1 base, with 9 bases between them. DNA of the CDR3: TGCGCCAGCAGTCCGACAAGTAACTATGGCTACACCTTC. Encoded protein: CASSPTSNYGYTF.

In this sample, this clone turned up once. The rearrangement links TRBV19 to TRBJ2-3; 8 bases are a match to TRBD2. The junction had 7 bases not matched to a gene; V was cut back by 9 bases and J by 2 bases. CDR1 is LNHDA and CDR2 is SQIVND in the germline V gene (reference sequence). This CDR3 comprises 14 residues. The CDR3 nucleotides read TGTGCCAGCCGGAGCGGGAGAAACACAGATACGCAGTATTTT. Protein sequence: CASRSGRNTDTQYF. Full variable domain (remainder filled in from reference TRBV19 and TRBJ2-3): DGGITQSPKYLFRKEGQNVTLSCEQNLNHDAMYWYRQDPGQGLRLIYYSQIVNDFQKGDIAEGYSVSREKKESFPLTVTSAQKNPTAFYLCASRSGRNTDTQYFGPGTRLTVL.

V and J are TRBV7-2 and TRBJ2-3, with D tentatively TRBD2 (7 bases). Trimming pared 5 bases from V and 5 bases from J, leaving 17 bases between. The CDR3 is 15 amino acids. Germline V lookup: CDR1 SGHTA, CDR2 FQGNSA. The CDR3 DNA reads TGTGCCAGCAGCCCTATGGGGGGGCCAAGAGATACGCAGTATTTT. Its translation: CASSPMGGPRDTQYF.

The chain links TRBV7-8 to TRBJ1-3; D is perhaps TRBD1 (5 bases). CDR1 and CDR2 (germline): SGHVS, FQNEAQ. The V and J ends lost 1 base and 2 bases respectively, with 12 bases between them. The CDR3 has 16 amino acids. This CDR3 reads CASSLGVGGAGNTIYF. CDR3 coding DNA: TGTGCCAGCAGCTTAGGCGTCGGGGGGGCTGGAAACACCATATATTTT.

The V gene is TRBV5-1, the J gene TRBJ2-7; 9 bases match TRBD2. The CDR3 sequence is 17 residues long. CDR1 is SGHRS, CDR2 YFSETQ, per germline. The ends lost 4 bases at V and 3 bases at J; junction bases unmatched: 14. This CDR3 reads CASSRNPRAGGGYEQYF. The CDR3 coding sequence is TGCGCCAGCAGCCGCAACCCAAGAGCGGGAGGTGGCTACGAGCAGTACTTC.

The chain couples TRBV4-3 to TRBJ2-1; D is possibly TRBD1 (6 bases). The germline V and J ends were trimmed by 4 bases and 0 bases, with 10 bases remaining between them. The CDR3 has 15 amino acids. The V gene's germline CDR1 is LGHNA and CDR2 YSLEER. The CDR3 loop is CASSPTGSSYNEQFF. The CDR3 DNA reads as TGCGCCAGCAGCCCAACAGGGAGCTCCTACAATGAGCAGTTCTTC.

A few counts support this clone. The chain is built from TRBV6-6 and TRBJ1-1; D unresolved. Trimming removed 2 bases at V and 0 bases at J, with 7 bases between. CDR1 and CDR2 from the germline V gene are MNHNY and SVGAGI (reference sequence). The CDR3 covers 14 residues. CDR3 region: CASSYDTMNTEAFF. The CDR3, as DNA: TGTGCCAGCAGTTACGACACCATGAACACTGAAGCTTTCTTT.

The chain couples TRBV25-1 to TRBJ2-5; 7 nucleotides match TRBD2. The CDR3 totals 15 residues. Trimming cost V 2 bases and J 1 base; bases outside gene matches: 4. In germline, CDR1 is MGHDK, CDR2 SYGVNS. This chain's CDR3 is CASSEAGVGQETQYF. Written as DNA, the CDR3 is TGTGCCAGCAGTGAAGCGGGAGTGGGCCAAGAGACCCAGTACTTC.

The CDR3 is CASSPGVNTGELFF. In DNA, the CDR3 is TGTGCCAGCAGCCCGGGAGTAAACACCGGGGAGCTGTTTTTT. The rearrangement links TRBV14 to TRBJ2-2; TRBD2 is a possible D gene (6 bases). Trimming shortened V by 4 bases and J by 2 bases, and 8 bases separated the two germline ends. The length of the CDR3 is 14 residues. From germline, CDR1 is SGHDN and CDR2 FVKESK.

This rearrangement joins TRBV7-3 to TRBJ2-4; TRBD1 might be the D (5 bases). The germline CDR1 and CDR2 sequences are SGHTA and FQGTGA. The CDR3 is 15 residues long. With 4 bases removed from V and 10 bases from J, the gap between germline ends came to 20 bases. The CDR3 nucleotides read TGTGCCAGCAGCTCCCTATCTAACGGACAAGGGATTCAGTACTTC. It encodes CASSSLSNGQGIQYF.

V is TRBV7-3 and J is TRBJ1-6; D gene ambiguous. The CDR3 consists of 13 residues. CDR1 and CDR2 from the germline V gene are SGHTA and FQGTGA. Trimming left V 0 bases short and J 10 bases short, with 7 bases between. CDR3: CASSLTFGSPLHF. CDR3 bases: TGTGCCAGCAGCTTAACGTTCGGGTCACCCCTCCACTTT.

The gene calls are TRBV27 and TRBJ2-6, with D unresolved. The V gene's germline CDR1 is MNHEY and CDR2 SMNVEV (reference sequence). The CDR3 spans 14 residues. With 2 bases removed from V and 2 bases from J, the gap between germline ends came to 4 bases. For the CDR3, the DNA is TGTGCCAGCAGTTTAGAGGCTGGGGCCAACGTCCTGACTTTC. Amino acid sequence: CASSLEAGANVLTF. Together with reference TRBV27 and TRBJ2-6, the CDR3 gives the full variable domain: EAQVTQNPRYLITVTGKKLTVTCSQNMNHEYMSWYRQDPGLGLRQIYYSMNVEVTDKGDVPEGYKVSRKEKRNFPLILESPSPNQTSLYFCASSLEAGANVLTFGAGSRLTVL.

V is TRBV7-9 and J is TRBJ1-5; D perhaps matches TRBD1 (5 bases). V lost 4 bases to trimming and J lost 7 bases, with 23 bases between them. The CDR3 runs to 17 residues. Germline V gene sequence: CDR1 SEHNR, CDR2 FQNEAQ (reference sequence). CDR3 loop: CASSSAQGAGPQQPQHF. CDR3 DNA: TGTGCCAGCAGCTCGGCCCAAGGGGCAGGTCCCCAGCAGCCCCAGCATTTT.

The CDR3 loop reads CATSRDRVAGNTIYF. CDR3 in DNA: TGTGCCACCAGCAGAGATCGGGTAGCTGGAAACACCATATATTTT. The chain carries TRBV15 and TRBJ1-3; D unclear. CDR1 LNHNV and CDR2 YYDKDF come from the germline V gene (reference sequence). V was shortened by 0 bases and J by 2 bases, with 8 bases between the two germline ends. This CDR3 is 15 amino acids long. Together with reference TRBV15 and TRBJ1-3, the CDR3 gives the full variable domain: DAMVIQNPRYQVTQFGKPVTLSCSQTLNHNVMYWYQQKSSQAPKLLFHYYDKDFNNEADTPDNFQSRRPNTSFCFLDIRSPGLGDTAMYLCATSRDRVAGNTIYFGEGSWLTVV.

V gene TRBV27 combines with J gene TRBJ1-2; maybe TRBD1 (5 bases). The CDR3 contains 13 residues. V lost 3 bases and J 8 bases, leaving 13 bases between the germline ends. Germline V gene lookup returns CDR1 MNHEY and CDR2 SMNVEV (reference sequence). The CDR3 DNA reads TGTGCCAGCAGTTTTGGGGGGGGTGGGGGCTACACCTTC. This sequence encodes CASSFGGGGGYTF.

The chain combines TRBV7-2 with TRBJ2-1; unclear D gene. The CDR3 consists of 17 residues. V was clipped by 2 bases and J by 0 bases, with 14 bases between them. Germline values: CDR1 SGHTA, CDR2 FQGNSA. The CDR3 reads CASSLFKAISSYNEQFF. CDR3 coding DNA: TGTGCCAGCAGCTTATTTAAAGCGATCAGCTCCTACAATGAGCAGTTCTTC.

As concerns this clone: Other DNA sequences of this sample code for an identical CDR3. The chain employs TRBV18 and TRBJ1-1; D is possibly TRBD1 (6 bases). CDR1 is KGHSH, CDR2 LQKENI, per germline. Trimming left V 3 bases short and J 2 bases short, with 10 bases between. The CDR3 length is 14 residues. The CDR3 region has the DNA TGTGCCAGCTCACCTATACAGGGAAACACTGAAGCTTTCTTT. This gives the protein CASSPIQGNTEAFF.

This clone appeared once. This chain uses TRBV30 with TRBJ2-5; 8 bases map to TRBD2. Germline CDR1 reads GTSNPN; CDR2 reads SVGIG (reference sequence). The V and J ends lost 0 bases and 0 bases, in that order; junction bases with no gene match: 15. This CDR3 spans 19 amino acids. The CDR3 sequence is CAWSVGRLSGRGDQETQYF. CDR3 DNA: TGTGCCTGGAGTGTAGGCCGACTAAGCGGGAGAGGGGACCAAGAGACCCAGTACTTC. Drawing the rest from reference TRBV30 and TRBJ2-5, the complete variable domain is SQTIHQWPATLVQPVGSPLSLECTVEGTSNPNLYWYRQAAGRGLQLLFYSVGIGQISSEVPQNLSASRPQDRQFILSSKKLLLSDSGFYLCAWSVGRLSGRGDQETQYFGPGTRLLVL.

This clone is a singleton in its sample. This sequence joins TRBV7-2 and TRBJ2-3, with 8 bases lining up with TRBD1. V gave up 1 base and J gave up 4 bases; unmatched junction bases: 4. This CDR3 is 15 amino acids long. Germline lookup yields CDR1 SGHTA and CDR2 FQGNSA. DNA for the CDR3: TGTGCCAGCAGCTTAGGCCCACAGGGGGCAGATACGCAGTATTTT. It specifies CASSLGPQGADTQYF.

The rearrangement joins TRBV18 to TRBJ2-5, with a possible D match to TRBD1 (6 bases). This CDR3 is 13 amino acids long. Between the trimmed V and J ends, which lost 5 bases and 5 bases, there was a span of 12 bases. Germline CDR1 KGHSH, CDR2 LQKENI. CDR3 DNA sequence: TGTGCCAGCTCAGAAGACAGGAGGGAGACCCAGTACTTC. It codes for CASSEDRRETQYF.